This T cell receptor beta chain was sequenced in a study of T cell responses to AZD1222 COVID-19 vaccine. Study results and limitations: Variant regions that are unmutated are reportedly the target of nearly half of spike-specific TCRs. The repertoires were collected only after the peak T cell response.

TCRdb keeps only in-frame clones here, not all; method: immunoSEQ multiplex PCR. The repertoire holds roughly 200,000 clones, with 93% as singletons. With regard to this clone: Its antigen is currently unknown.

The germline V gene has CDR1 KGHSH and CDR2 LQKENI. J gave up 2 bases and V 5 bases, and 5 bases lay outside the gene matches. The CDR3 covers 15 residues. The material was peripheral blood, obtained on day 0 of MenACWY control vaccination. The TCR originated in an adult in good health. The gene calls are TRBV18 and TRBJ2-7; 11 nucleotides match TRBD2. This CDR3 is CASSVLAGDTYEQYF. The CDR3 DNA follows: TGTGCCAGCTCAGTACTAGCGGGGGACACCTACGAGCAGTACTTC. Full variable domain (rest looked up from reference TRBV18 and TRBJ2-7): NAGVMQNPRHLVRRRGQEARLRCSPMKGHSHVYWYRQLPEEGLKFMVYLQKENIIDESGMPKERFSAEFPKEGPSILRIQQVVRGDSAAYFCASSVLAGDTYEQYFGPGTRLTVT.